This T cell receptor (beta chain) was retrieved from a study of Ad26.COV2.S vaccination and SARS-CoV-2 variants (dated by TCRdb to about 2021). Background on the whole study: Donors in the vaccine arm were drawn from COV1001, a phase I-IIa trial of Ad26.COV2.S in healthy adults that was multicentre, randomized, double-blind and placebo-controlled. Ad26.COV2.S was administered intramuscularly at a dose of 5x10^10 or 1x10^11 viral particles, either as one shot or as two shots given 56 days apart. The specificity and breadth of SARS-CoV-2-reactive T cell receptors after Ad26.COV2.S vaccination were assessed by TCRbeta repertoire sequencing. A total of 32 samples were included in the TCR-sequenced set, comprising approximately 20 Ad26.COV2.S vaccine recipients, 5 placebo recipients and 8 SARS-CoV-2 convalescent individuals. Trial participants were randomized into five groups of five: low-dose or high-dose Ad26.COV2.S given once or twice, or placebo on both occasions. Investigators did not know the trial group allocation while performing experiments and assessing outcomes. What the authors observed across the whole study: Comparable non-spike TCR breadth was observed between vaccine and placebo recipients, consistent with only spike being contained in the vaccine. The authors noted that total T cell responses may have been underestimated by the TCR breadth and depth analyses. Higher spike-specific TCR breadth was observed in Ad26.COV2.S recipients than in placebo recipients (P = 0.0014). After vaccination, spike-specific CD8+ and CD4+ T cell responses were reported to show substantial breadth. The study was not powered for comparison of responses between vaccine doses or regimens.

The CDR3 sequence holds 14 residues, the cysteine and phenylalanine included. The DNA shown is the 42-base CDR3, in frame from base 1. Reading the germline V gene gives CDR1 MNHEY and CDR2 SVGAGI. Trimming takes 6 bases from V and 1 base from J, and the germline ends sit 12 bases apart. Comments on this clone: It has no known antigen specificity. The input lacks base qualities; no much larger clone sits a single base away.

The treatment or condition label, read with the paper, signifies: around 19 received Ad26.COV2.S at low or high dose, single or two shots; five or six received placebo; per-sample allocation not given. For vaccine and placebo recipients, the sequenced repertoires came from samples collected on day 63 after the first injection. Cohort 1b enrolled some 25 adults aged 18-55 years at a single site in Boston, USA, between 29 July and 7 August 2020. Ad26.COV2.S consisted of a replication-incompetent adenovirus type 26 vector by which a prefusion-stabilized SARS-CoV-2 spike protein from the original Wuhan strain was expressed. The immunoSEQ Assay was the method used to sequence TCRbeta CDR3 regions. After extraction, genomic DNA underwent amplification by bias-controlled multiplex PCR, followed by high-throughput sequencing. In the source study's methods: Collapsing and filtering of sequences were performed to quantify the absolute abundance of each unique TCRbeta CDR3 region. T cell fraction was estimated by normalization of TCRbeta template counts to usable DNA, with usable DNA being measured through amplification of reference genes present in all nucleated cells. Repertoire TCRs were annotated as SARS-CoV-2-specific by exact matching of V gene, CDR3 amino acid sequence and J gene to a known reactive TCR set. MIRA supplied the reference SARS-CoV-2 TCR set, which was filtered for enrichment in COVID-19-positive ImmuneCODE repertoires so that public or cross-reactive TCRs were removed. Based on the MIRA antigens, annotated TCRs were further analysed at the level of specific ORF or position within ORF. Breadth was defined as annotated unique rearrangements over total unique productive rearrangements; depth was the summed frequency of those rearrangements. Two-sided Wilcoxon rank-sum tests were used to compare TCR breadth between groups. Imported from immuneACCESS, the table was reduced by TCRdb to in-frame sequences with V and J called. These copies leave out some clones; in studies compared against another copy, an unresolved V gene accounts for under half, and the cause of the remainder is not known. V, J and clone size were drawn from that table, and D and trimming were deduced from the DNA. This sample gives around 340,000 clones in total; 85% to 90% of them show up just once. The top ten constitute around 4.5% of the sample.

This TCR derives from a person between 18 and 60 years old who received the Ad26.COV2.S COVID-19 vaccine or a placebo. The sequence links TRBV6-5 to TRBJ2-5; possibly the D gene is TRBD1, per 6 matching bases. Sequences were derived from peripheral blood, sampled in a trial of Ad26.COV2.S vaccine versus placebo. Here the CDR3 is given as CASRDRGFQETQYF. DNA sequence: TGTGCCAGCAGGGATAGGGGGTTCCAAGAGACCCAGTACTTC.